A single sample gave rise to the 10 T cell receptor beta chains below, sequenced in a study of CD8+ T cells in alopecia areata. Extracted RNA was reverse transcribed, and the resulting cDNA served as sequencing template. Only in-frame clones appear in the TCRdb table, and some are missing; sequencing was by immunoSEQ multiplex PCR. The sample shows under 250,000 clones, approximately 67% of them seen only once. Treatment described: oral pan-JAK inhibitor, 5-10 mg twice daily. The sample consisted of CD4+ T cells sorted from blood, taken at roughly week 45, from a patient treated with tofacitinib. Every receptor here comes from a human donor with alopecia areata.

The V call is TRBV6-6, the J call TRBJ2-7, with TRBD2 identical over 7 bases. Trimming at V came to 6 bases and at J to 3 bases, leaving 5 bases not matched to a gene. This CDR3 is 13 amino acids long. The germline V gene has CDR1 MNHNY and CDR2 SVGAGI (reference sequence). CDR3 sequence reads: CASSNGEGYEQYF. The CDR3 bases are TGTGCCAGCAGCAATGGGGAGGGCTACGAGCAGTACTTC.

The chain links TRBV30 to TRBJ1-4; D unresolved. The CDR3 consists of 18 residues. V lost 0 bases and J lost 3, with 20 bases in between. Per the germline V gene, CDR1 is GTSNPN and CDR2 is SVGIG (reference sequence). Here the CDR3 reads CAWSVRRRQTGSNEKLFF. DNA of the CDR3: TGTGCCTGGAGTGTACGGAGGCGGCAAACTGGGTCTAATGAAAAACTGTTTTTT.

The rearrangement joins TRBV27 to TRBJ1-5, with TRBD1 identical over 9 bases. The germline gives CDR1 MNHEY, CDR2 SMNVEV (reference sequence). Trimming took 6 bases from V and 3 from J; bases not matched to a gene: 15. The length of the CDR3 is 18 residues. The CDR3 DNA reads TGTGCCAGCAGCTTAATCACTCCCGGGACAGGGACCAATCAGCCCCAGCATTTT. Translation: CASSLITPGTGTNQPQHF.

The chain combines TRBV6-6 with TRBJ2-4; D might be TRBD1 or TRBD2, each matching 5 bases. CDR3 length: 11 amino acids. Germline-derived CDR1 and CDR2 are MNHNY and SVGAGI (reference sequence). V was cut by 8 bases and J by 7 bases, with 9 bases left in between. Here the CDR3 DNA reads TGTGCCAGCGCTGGGGGTAACATTCAGTACTTC. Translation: CASAGGNIQYF.

The CDR3 bases are TGCGCCAGCAGCCAAGATAGCGGGGGGGCCGGGTCAGATACGCAGTATTTT. Its translation: CASSQDSGGAGSDTQYF. V and J are TRBV4-3 and TRBJ2-3; 11 bases agree with TRBD2. V was clipped by 0 bases and J by 4 bases; unmatched bases: 6. CDR3 length: 17 amino acids. CDR1 LGHNA and CDR2 YSLEER come from the germline V gene.

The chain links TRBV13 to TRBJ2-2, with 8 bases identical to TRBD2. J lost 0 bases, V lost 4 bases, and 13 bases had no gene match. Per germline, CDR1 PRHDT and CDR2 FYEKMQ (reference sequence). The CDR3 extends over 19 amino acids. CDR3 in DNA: TGTGCCAGCAGCTATGGGGCCCGGGGGGGCTTTCCGAACACCGGGGAGCTGTTTTTT. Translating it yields CASSYGARGGFPNTGELFF.

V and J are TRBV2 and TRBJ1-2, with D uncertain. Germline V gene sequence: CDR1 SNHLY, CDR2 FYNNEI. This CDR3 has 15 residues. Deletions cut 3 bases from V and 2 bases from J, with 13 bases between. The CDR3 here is CASSDRSSGNYGYTF. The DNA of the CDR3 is TGTGCCAGCAGTGATAGGAGCAGCGGGAACTATGGCTACACCTTC. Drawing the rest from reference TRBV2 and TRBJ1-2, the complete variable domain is EPEVTQTPSHQVTQMGQEVILRCVPISNHLYFYWYRQILGQKVEFLVSFYNNEISEKSEIFDDQFSVERPDGSNFTLKIRSTKLEDSAMYFCASSDRSSGNYGYTFGSGTRLTVV.

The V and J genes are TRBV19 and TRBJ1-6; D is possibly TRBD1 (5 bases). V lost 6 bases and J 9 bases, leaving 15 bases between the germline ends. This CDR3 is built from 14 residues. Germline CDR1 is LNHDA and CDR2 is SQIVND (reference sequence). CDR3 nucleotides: TGTGCCAGTAGCATGGGCCAAAGGGGTTCACCCCTCCACTTT. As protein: CASSMGQRGSPLHF.

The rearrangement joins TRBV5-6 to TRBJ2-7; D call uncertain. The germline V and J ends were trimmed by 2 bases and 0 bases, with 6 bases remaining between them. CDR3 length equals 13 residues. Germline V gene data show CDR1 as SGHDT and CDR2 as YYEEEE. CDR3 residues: CASSLGNSYEQYF. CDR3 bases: TGTGCCAGCAGCTTAGGGAACTCCTACGAGCAGTACTTC.

DNA of the CDR3: TGTGCCAGCAGCTTAAGATCCGGGAAGAACACCGGGGAGCTGTTTTTT. It codes for CASSLRSGKNTGELFF. This sequence joins TRBV7-3 and TRBJ2-2; TRBD2 is a possible D gene (5 bases). CDR1 and CDR2 (germline): SGHTA, FQGTGA. CDR3 size: 16 residues. The ends were cut back, 1 base at V and 1 base at J, with 10 bases in the middle.